The source of this T cell receptor (beta chain) is a study of blood T cell repertoires in COVID-19. At the level of the study: Donors in the United States, Italy and Spain gave samples during acute or convalescent COVID-19. From T cells, B-cell-depleted T cells, or PBMCs came the material, which was cDNA or gDNA.

Original analysis: Estimation of nucleated cell counts was performed using reference gene primer amplification. Some clones are missing from TCRdb's copy, which holds only in-frame ones; the method was immunoSEQ multiplex PCR. V and J calls and clone size are given by that table; D and trimming were obtained from the DNA. Among around 310,000 clones listed, roughly 90% were seen once. The sample comprised peripheral blood. This receptor was identified in a woman aged 40 to 50 with COVID-19, enrolled during active disease.

This chain's CDR3 is CASSLSGMISGAQPQHF. The CDR3 bases are TGTGCCAGCAGTTTATCCGGTATGATCTCAGGGGCTCAGCCCCAGCATTTT. The rearrangement joins TRBV27 to TRBJ1-5; perhaps TRBD1 as D (6 bases). Germline V gives CDR1 MNHEY, CDR2 SMNVEV (reference sequence). The V gene lost 0 bases and the J gene lost 6 bases, with 18 bases spanning the gap. The CDR3 consists of 17 residues.